Following are 29 T cell receptor beta chains from one sample sequenced in a study of CD8 T cells in ankylosing spondylitis (TCRdb year 2017). Libraries were constructed by 5' RACE. The sequencing machine was an Illumina HiSeq 2500. TCRdb trimmed public reads at Q25 via fastp, called clones via MiXCR and kept in-frame beta chains. Merged by CDR3 protein, the rows form single entries marked with the most common genes and DNA. Across this sample there are 240,000 or so distinct CDR3 sequences, with around a tenth seen only once. 6% to 7.5% of the sample rests with the top ten. What was sequenced was blood, either unsorted or a sorted T cell fraction (not recorded which). The source is a male donor with ankylosing spondylitis or in good health (not recorded which).

This clonotype has only a few counts. The chain uses TRBV11-2 and TRBJ2-2, with D possibly matching TRBD2 (5 bases). Germline V gene lookup returns CDR1 SGHAT and CDR2 FQNNGV. The CDR3 has 15 residues. Between the trimmed V and J ends, which lost 2 bases and 2 bases, there was a span of 9 bases. Here the CDR3 DNA reads TGTGCCAGCAGCTTATCCCCTAGCAACACCGGGGAGCTGTTTTTT. This translates into CASSLSPSNTGELFF.

This clonotype was counted at least ten times. V is TRBV20-1 and J is TRBJ1-6, with D possibly matching TRBD1 (6 bases). The length of the CDR3 is 14 residues. Per germline, CDR1 DFQATT and CDR2 SNEGSKA (reference sequence). V was pared by 5 bases and J by 10 bases, with 18 bases between. CDR3 sequence reads: CSALIQGRRSPLHF. CDR3 coding DNA: TGCAGTGCTCTCATCCAGGGGCGGCGATCACCCCTCCACTTT.

This clonotype showed up just a few times. V gene TRBV9 combines with J gene TRBJ2-1; 8 bases fit TRBD1. The CDR3 sequence is 14 residues long. V shed 8 bases, J shed 4 bases, and the junction held 8 bases outside the gene matches. Germline V gene data show CDR1 as SGDLS and CDR2 as YYNGEE. Here the CDR3 reads CASGQGGDYNEQFF. The CDR3 DNA sequence: TGTGCCAGTGGACAGGGCGGGGATTACAATGAGCAGTTCTTC.

The chain employs TRBV18 and TRBJ2-7; D uncertain. The CDR3 loop spans 14 amino acids. The V end was cut by 2 bases, the J end by 2 bases, with 10 bases between. Germline CDR1 KGHSH, CDR2 LQKENI. Here the CDR3 DNA reads TGTGCCAGCTCACCATTTGGAGATACCTACGAGCAGTACTTC. Translating gives CASSPFGDTYEQYF.

This clonotype was recorded at least ten times. The chain recombines TRBV11-2 with TRBJ2-1, with TRBD2 matching 7 bases. The CDR3 consists of 20 residues. The germline CDR1 and CDR2 sequences are SGHAT and FQNNGV. V lost 4 bases and J lost 1; bases outside the gene matches: 19. DNA for the CDR3: TGTGCCAGCAGCTCCCCAACGGGAGGCCTTCCCGGAGGGTCCTACAATGAGCAGTTCTTC. It translates to CASSSPTGGLPGGSYNEQFF.

This clonotype was seen ten or more times. The chain uses TRBV5-1 and TRBJ2-7; 7 bases are shared with TRBD1. After removal of 3 bases from V and 2 bases from J, the junction contained 11 bases not matched to a gene. The germline gives CDR1 SGHRS, CDR2 YFSETQ. The CDR3 runs 16 residues. CDR3 bases: TGCGCCAGCAGCTGGGACCCGGGACAGCCCACCTACGAGCAGTACTTC. Its translation is CASSWDPGQPTYEQYF.

This clonotype was counted ten times or more. The chain couples TRBV2 to TRBJ2-4; 7 nucleotides line up with TRBD1. After removal of 4 bases from V and 3 bases from J, the junction contained 6 bases not matched to a gene. Per the germline V gene, CDR1 is SNHLY and CDR2 is FYNNEI. The CDR3 length is 15 residues. CDR3 in DNA: TGTGCCAGCAGTGCCAAGGGGGCGGGCAAAAACATTCAGTACTTC. It translates to CASSAKGAGKNIQYF.

This clonotype appeared a few times. V and J are TRBV11-2 and TRBJ2-3; the D is unclear. The CDR3 loop spans 14 amino acids. V was shortened by 5 bases and J by 4 bases, with 13 bases between the two germline ends. Germline values: CDR1 SGHAT, CDR2 FQNNGV. DNA of the CDR3: TGTGCCAGCAGCAGGCAGCCCGGGTCAGATACGCAGTATTTT. It is translated as CASSRQPGSDTQYF.

Ten or more counts support this clonotype. V and J are TRBV9 and TRBJ2-5; 7 positions match TRBD1. Germline V gene lookup returns CDR1 SGDLS and CDR2 YYNGEE. The V segment lost 3 bases and the J segment 2 bases; nucleotides outside the gene matches: 7. The CDR3 spans 15 residues. Written as DNA, the CDR3 is TGTGCCAGCAGCGCCCGCACGGGACAGCAAGAGACCCAGTACTTC. Translated, it gives CASSARTGQQETQYF.

The chain joins TRBV7-9 to TRBJ2-3, with 7 bases that match TRBD1. CDR1 is SEHNR and CDR2 is FQNEAQ in the germline V gene (reference sequence). CDR3 length equals 15 residues. V gave up 5 bases and J gave up 1 base; unmatched junction bases: 6. CDR3 sequence (DNA): TGTGCCAGCAGCCCCAACAGGGGCCGCACAGATACGCAGTATTTT. Translation: CASSPNRGRTDTQYF.

This clonotype was counted at least ten times. The CDR3 DNA follows: TGCGCCAGCAGCGACCGGGAGGGTCTGCGGGCGCAGTACTTC. It encodes CASSDREGLRAQYF. The chain couples TRBV5-1 to TRBJ2-7; 8 positions match TRBD2. The CDR3 is 14 amino acids. The V gene end was trimmed by 4 bases and the J gene end by 9 bases; junction bases not matched to a gene: 12. Per germline, CDR1 SGHRS and CDR2 YFSETQ.

Many counts were recorded for this clonotype. The CDR3 sequence: CASSYWENTGELFF. For the CDR3, the DNA is TGTGCCAGCAGTTACTGGGAGAACACCGGGGAGCTGTTTTTT. This chain joins TRBV6-5 and TRBJ2-2; D gene uncertain. The CDR3 contains 14 residues. Looked up from germline, CDR1 is MNHEY and CDR2 is SVGAGI. Deletions cut 1 base from V and 1 base from J, with 4 bases between.

The gene calls are TRBV7-8 and TRBJ1-5, with TRBD1 matching over 7 bases. CDR1 and CDR2 from the germline V gene are SGHVS and FQNEAQ. The CDR3 spans 13 residues. Trimming cost V 2 bases and J 9 bases; bases outside gene matches: 4. The DNA of the CDR3 is TGTGCCAGCAGCTTAACCAGGGGGGCGCCCCAGCATTTT. As protein: CASSLTRGAPQHF.

This clonotype was seen at least ten times. The gene calls are TRBV5-1 and TRBJ2-1, with TRBD2 matching 14 bases. CDR3 length equals 19 residues. Trimming removed 4 bases from V and 3 bases from J; junction bases left unmatched: 12. The germline V gene has CDR1 SGHRS and CDR2 YFSETQ. This CDR3 is CASSVSGTSGRSYYNEQFF. DNA for the CDR3: TGCGCCAGCAGCGTGTCCGGGACTAGCGGGAGAAGTTACTACAATGAGCAGTTCTTC.

This clonotype was found a few times. This CDR3 is CASRRERSGELFF. CDR3 DNA sequence: TGCGCCAGCAGGCGGGAACGTTCCGGGGAGCTGTTTTTT. V and J are TRBV4-1 and TRBJ2-2; D possibly corresponds to TRBD2 (6 bases). The germline V gene encodes CDR1 MGHRA and CDR2 YSYEKL. CDR3 size: 13 residues. Trimming pared 6 bases from V and 6 bases from J, leaving 11 bases between.

This clonotype has at least ten counts. The chain recombines TRBV12-3 or TRBV12-4 with TRBJ2-7; no firm D call. Between the trimmed V and J ends, which lost 2 bases and 6 bases, there was a span of 11 bases. The CDR3 runs 13 residues. CDR3 loop: CASSLRGISEQYF. The CDR3 nucleotides read TGTGCCAGCAGTTTACGTGGTATATCCGAGCAGTACTTC.

This clonotype appeared many times. The chain combines TRBV27 with TRBJ2-1, with unresolved D. The CDR3 is made up of 16 amino acids. Germline V gene sequence: CDR1 MNHEY, CDR2 SMNVEV (reference sequence). V was trimmed by 6 bases and J by 0 bases, leaving 15 bases between them. The CDR3 DNA is TGTGCCAGCAGCCTTGTCGGGCTTAGCTCCTACAATGAGCAGTTCTTC. It yields the protein CASSLVGLSSYNEQFF.

This clonotype was detected only a few times. The chain links TRBV7-8 to TRBJ2-7; D unresolved. CDR3 length: 14 amino acids. V was pared by 4 bases and J by 3 bases, with 13 bases between. Germline assignment: CDR1 SGHVS and CDR2 FQNEAQ. In DNA, the CDR3 is TGTGCCAGCAGCTCCGATCATGGCGTCTACGAGCAGTACTTC. It encodes CASSSDHGVYEQYF.

The rearrangement uses TRBV2 and TRBJ2-5; either TRBD1 or TRBD2 may supply D (5 bases each). V lost 2 bases, J lost 2 bases, and 6 bases lay in between. CDR3 length: 13 amino acids. Germline CDR1 reads SNHLY; CDR2 reads FYNNEI. The CDR3 loop is CASSEWGQETQYF. DNA for the CDR3: TGTGCCAGCAGTGAATGGGGGCAAGAGACCCAGTACTTC.

The chain employs TRBV11-3 and TRBJ2-1; D is uncertain. Germline values: CDR1 SGHNT, CDR2 YENEEA. The CDR3 sequence is 13 residues long. Trimming removed 0 bases from V and 4 bases from J, with 4 bases in between. The CDR3 nucleotides read TGTGCCAGCAGCTTAGAAATGTACAATGAGCAGTTCTTC. As protein: CASSLEMYNEQFF.

At least ten counts were recorded for this clonotype. This chain connects TRBV5-1 to TRBJ2-1; 8 bases line up with TRBD2. Germline loops: CDR1 SGHRS, CDR2 YFSETQ. Losses at the gene ends were 4 bases for V and 9 bases for J; bases not matched to a gene: 9. The CDR3 totals 14 residues. The DNA of the CDR3 is TGCGCCAGCAGCCCCACGACTAGCGTCGGTGAGCAGTTCTTC. This encodes CASSPTTSVGEQFF.

There are many counts of this clonotype. This sequence joins TRBV25-1 and TRBJ2-1; 10 bases agree with TRBD2. The CDR3 is 15 amino acids. Germline values: CDR1 MGHDK, CDR2 SYGVNS. V dropped 7 bases and J dropped 6; count of bases not matched to a gene: 9. CDR3 protein: CASTLTSGIFNEQFF. The CDR3 nucleotides are TGTGCCAGCACCCTAACTAGCGGGATTTTCAATGAGCAGTTCTTC.

There are many counts of this clonotype. The chain couples TRBV7-9 to TRBJ2-5; D may be TRBD2 (6 bases). The CDR3 has 15 amino acids. Germline V gene lookup returns CDR1 SEHNR and CDR2 FQNEAQ (reference sequence). V gave up 1 base and J gave up 1 base, with 10 bases separating them. CDR3 DNA sequence: TGTGCCAGCAGCTTAGGGACTAACCCCCAAGAGACCCAGTACTTC. Protein sequence: CASSLGTNPQETQYF.

In its sample, this clonotype was seen many times. The chain recombines TRBV20-1 with TRBJ2-1, with 10 nucleotides matching TRBD2. The junction had 2 bases not matched to a gene; V was cut back by 3 bases and J by 3 bases. This CDR3 is 14 amino acids long. The germline V gene encodes CDR1 DFQATT and CDR2 SNEGSKA (reference sequence). Here the CDR3 reads CSARLAGDYNEQFF. CDR3 DNA sequence: TGCAGTGCTAGGCTAGCGGGGGACTACAATGAGCAGTTCTTC.

V gene TRBV20-1 combines with J gene TRBJ1-1, with D perhaps matching TRBD1 (6 bases). CDR1 and CDR2 from the germline V gene are DFQATT and SNEGSKA (reference sequence). The CDR3 length is 16 residues. V was pared by 1 base and J by 5 bases, with 20 bases between. The CDR3 here is CSARANQGTIVTEAFF. The CDR3 DNA follows: TGCAGTGCTAGAGCAAATCAGGGGACGATTGTTACTGAAGCTTTCTTT.

This clonotype was seen repeatedly, ten times or more. The chain joins TRBV12-3 or TRBV12-4 to TRBJ1-3; 10 nucleotides match TRBD1. V lost 5 bases, J lost 11 bases, and 6 bases stayed unmatched. CDR3 length equals 13 residues. DNA of the CDR3: TGTGCCAGCAGTCCTACTGGACAGGGGGCCATATATTTT. This encodes CASSPTGQGAIYF.

This clonotype turned up a few times. The chain recombines TRBV5-1 with TRBJ2-1; D might be TRBD1 (6 bases). In germline, CDR1 is SGHRS, CDR2 YFSETQ. The V gene lost 4 bases and the J gene lost 0 bases, with 14 bases spanning the gap. This CDR3 has 16 residues. The DNA for the CDR3 is TGCGCCAGCAGCCCCGGACAGTTAAGCTCCTACAATGAGCAGTTCTTC. Translation: CASSPGQLSSYNEQFF.

This clonotype showed up many times. The V gene is TRBV5-1, the J gene TRBJ2-2; unclear D gene. The germline V gene encodes CDR1 SGHRS and CDR2 YFSETQ. Trimming shortened V by 0 bases and J by 2 bases, and 5 bases separated the two germline ends. The CDR3 has 14 residues. The DNA of the CDR3 is TGCGCCAGCAGCTTGGACCCTAACACCGGGGAGCTGTTTTTT. It codes for CASSLDPNTGELFF.

The rearrangement links TRBV21-1 to TRBJ2-7; the table's D call, TRBD2, was not checked against the DNA. TRBV21-1 is a pseudogene segment. This CDR3 contains 12 residues. CDR3 DNA sequence: TGTGCCAGCAGCAACAATCCGCTCGAGCAGTACTTC. Its protein is CASSNNPLEQYF.